The 16 T cell receptor beta chains below all came from one sample that was sequenced in a study of early T cells in non-severe SARS-CoV-2 infection. One entry per CDR3 protein results from TCRdb running MiXCR on the 5' RACE reads. The sample holds tens of thousands of distinct CDR3 sequences, roughly 8.8% seen once. The source material was whole blood. The receptors come from an adult who was a healthcare worker with PCR-confirmed SARS-CoV-2 infection or an uninfected control (not recorded which).

This clonotype was seen ten or more times. The chain has TRBV12-3 or TRBV12-4 and TRBJ1-1, with a weak D call TRBD1 (6 bases). Trimming cost V 1 base and J 1 base, with 10 bases left between them. This CDR3 has 15 amino acids. CDR3 loop: CASSLGDRRNTEAFF. The CDR3 DNA reads TGTGCCAGCAGTTTAGGAGACAGGAGGAACACTGAAGCTTTCTTT.

There are many counts of this clonotype. The V call is TRBV7-3, the J call TRBJ2-5; D is ambiguous. Trimming cost V 1 base and J 5 bases, with 11 bases left between them. The CDR3 totals 14 residues. The germline CDR1 and CDR2 sequences are SGHTA and FQGTGA. The CDR3 DNA sequence: TGTGCCAGCAGCTTAATGGATGGTCAGGAGACCCAGTACTTC. Amino acid sequence: CASSLMDGQETQYF.

This clonotype was counted at least ten times. The genes are TRBV20-1 and TRBJ2-3; 8 nucleotides match TRBD1. The CDR3 runs to 15 residues. CDR1 DFQATT and CDR2 SNEGSKA come from the germline V gene (reference sequence). V shed 6 bases and J 9 bases; nucleotides not matched to a gene: 17. The chain's CDR3 is CSAGQPRDRFETQYF. DNA for the CDR3: TGCAGTGCCGGACAGCCTCGGGACAGGTTTGAGACGCAGTATTTT.

This clonotype came up a few times. V usage is TRBV27 and J usage is TRBJ2-1; TRBD2 matches 7 bases. Germline V lookup: CDR1 MNHEY, CDR2 SMNVEV (reference sequence). This CDR3 spans 13 amino acids. J was trimmed by 9 bases and V by 5 bases; bases with no gene match: 7. CDR3 amino acids: CASSPTSVREQFF. CDR3 bases: TGTGCCAGCAGTCCCACTAGCGTTCGTGAGCAGTTCTTC.

This clonotype was found many times. The rearrangement joins TRBV3-1 to TRBJ2-7, with a possible D match to TRBD2 (5 bases). The CDR3 loop spans 13 amino acids. The germline V and J ends were trimmed by 5 bases and 6 bases, with 14 bases remaining between them. Germline values: CDR1 LGHDT, CDR2 YNNKEL (reference sequence). The DNA for the CDR3 is TGTGCCAGCAGCATAAGGGCTCGGGGCGAGCAGTACTTC. Its protein product is CASSIRARGEQYF.

This chain's CDR3 is CASSLPSVDIQYF. The CDR3 bases are TGTGCCAGCAGTTTACCCAGCGTTGACATTCAGTACTTC. The rearrangement uses TRBV28 and TRBJ2-4; D is unclear. V lost 2 bases, J lost 8 bases, and 10 bases lay in between. From germline, CDR1 is MDHEN and CDR2 SYDVKM. This CDR3 has 13 amino acids.

This clonotype came up many times. The V gene is TRBV4-3, the J gene TRBJ2-3; D not resolved. This CDR3 is 12 amino acids long. Trimming took off 4 bases at V and 7 bases at J, with 9 bases between the two ends. Germline CDR1 LGHNA, CDR2 YSLEER. CDR3 in amino acids: CASSPDSYTQYF. CDR3 nucleotide sequence: TGCGCCAGCAGCCCCGACTCATATACGCAGTATTTT.

This clonotype was counted a few times. The rearrangement joins TRBV15 to TRBJ2-5; D might be TRBD2 (5 bases). Trimming shortened V by 1 base and J by 5 bases, and 11 bases separated the two germline ends. Per the germline V gene, CDR1 is LNHNV and CDR2 is YYDKDF (reference sequence). CDR3 length: 14 residues. The CDR3 DNA sequence: TGTGCCACCAGCAGAGTTAGCGTTTTGGAGACCCAGTACTTC. It codes for CATSRVSVLETQYF.

This clonotype was seen a few times. This chain links TRBV12-3 or TRBV12-4 with TRBJ1-1; D ambiguous. Between the trimmed V and J ends, which lost 6 bases and 4 bases, there was a span of 15 bases. This CDR3 has 14 amino acids. The CDR3 loop reads CASSDRAGSTEAFF. The CDR3 DNA sequence: TGTGCCAGCAGCGATAGGGCTGGATCCACTGAAGCTTTCTTT.

This clonotype has more than one count but fewer than ten. The J gene is TRBJ2-7, the V gene TRBV29-1; possibly TRBD1 for D (6 bases). With 1 base removed from V and 1 base from J, the gap between germline ends came to 14 bases. The CDR3 runs to 15 residues. The germline V gene has CDR1 SQVTM and CDR2 ANQGSEA. As DNA, the CDR3 is TGCAGCGTTGAAGGGGGGCAGGGTCTTTCCTACGAGCAGTACTTC. Its translation is CSVEGGQGLSYEQYF.

This clonotype was observed at least ten times. This chain links TRBV4-3 with TRBJ2-1; weak D call: TRBD2 (6 bases). CDR3 length: 15 residues. Trimming took 3 bases from V and 8 from J, leaving 17 bases between them. The germline CDR1 and CDR2 sequences are LGHNA and YSLEER. Here the CDR3 reads CASSQGLHVVDEQFF. The CDR3 DNA follows: TGCGCCAGCAGCCAGGGACTTCACGTTGTGGATGAGCAGTTCTTC.

This clonotype was picked up many times. The J gene is TRBJ2-5, the V gene TRBV28; TRBD1 agrees at 7 bases. Losses at the gene ends were 5 bases for V and 4 bases for J; bases not matched to a gene: 10. The V gene's germline CDR1 is MDHEN and CDR2 SYDVKM. The CDR3 length is 15 residues. CDR3 loop: CASSHTGDSGETQYF. In nucleotides, the CDR3 is TGTGCCAGCAGTCATACAGGGGATTCGGGAGAGACCCAGTACTTC.

This clonotype was detected a few times. This rearrangement joins TRBV18 to TRBJ1-1, with 10 positions matching TRBD1. This CDR3 has 15 amino acids. Per the germline V gene, CDR1 is KGHSH and CDR2 is LQKENI. The trim removed 3 bases at V and 3 bases at J, leaving 4 bases unmatched. The CDR3 loop is CASSPGGQGHTEAFF. The CDR3 DNA sequence: TGTGCCAGCTCACCGGGGGGACAGGGGCACACTGAAGCTTTCTTT.

This clonotype showed up many times. The chain recombines TRBV6-2 or TRBV6-3 with TRBJ2-2; maybe TRBD1 (6 bases). Between the trimmed V and J ends, which lost 1 base and 4 bases, there was a span of 16 bases. Germline CDR1 is MNHEY and CDR2 is SVGEGT. CDR3 length: 17 amino acids. The CDR3 region has the DNA TGTGCCAGCAGTTACTTAGGAACCGGACAGTTCACCGGGGAGCTGTTTTTT. Translating gives CASSYLGTGQFTGELFF.

The gene calls are TRBV29-1 and TRBJ2-3; perhaps TRBD1 as D (7 bases). The V end was cut by 1 base, the J end by 2 bases, with 19 bases between. Germline loops: CDR1 SQVTM, CDR2 ANQGSEA. The CDR3 runs to 17 residues. The CDR3, as DNA: TGCAGCGTTGAAGCATATGGAGGGGGCCCCTCCACAGATACGCAGTATTTT. It yields the protein CSVEAYGGGPSTDTQYF.

The table lists this clonotype with a few counts. This chain uses TRBV27 with TRBJ1-3, with 7 bases that match TRBD1. The CDR3 has 13 residues. Losses at the gene ends were 6 bases for V and 4 bases for J; bases not matched to a gene: 3. The germline gives CDR1 MNHEY, CDR2 SMNVEV (reference sequence). The CDR3 nucleotides read TGTGCCAGCAGCCTGACAGGGGGAAACACCATATATTTT. It specifies CASSLTGGNTIYF.